This T cell receptor beta chain came from a study of T cell repertoires in cytomegalovirus infection. Study at large: From public TCR beta signatures came an indication of both CMV infection and matching HLA type.

TCRdb independently ran MiXCR on the reads; one entry per CDR3 protein. In the table there are 680,000 or so distinct CDR3 sequences, less than 40% of which are singletons. Study-wide results and caveats: CMV carriers having the relevant HLA were flagged by cumulative public TCR beta family frequency.

A remark on this clonotype: Its antigen is not known.

The sequenced sample consisted of PBMCs. This clonotype originated in a human donor in good health (CMV status not recorded). Some clones in this sample may be carry-over from other donors' samples.

CDR3 in DNA: TGTGCCAGCAGTTGGGGGGGTATTCGAAATGAAAAACTGTTTTTT. Amino acids: CASSWGGIRNEKLFF. The chain carries TRBV12-3 or TRBV12-4 and TRBJ1-4, with a possible D match to TRBD1 (5 bases). CDR3 length: 15 residues. The V and J ends lost 4 bases and 5 bases respectively, with 14 bases between them.